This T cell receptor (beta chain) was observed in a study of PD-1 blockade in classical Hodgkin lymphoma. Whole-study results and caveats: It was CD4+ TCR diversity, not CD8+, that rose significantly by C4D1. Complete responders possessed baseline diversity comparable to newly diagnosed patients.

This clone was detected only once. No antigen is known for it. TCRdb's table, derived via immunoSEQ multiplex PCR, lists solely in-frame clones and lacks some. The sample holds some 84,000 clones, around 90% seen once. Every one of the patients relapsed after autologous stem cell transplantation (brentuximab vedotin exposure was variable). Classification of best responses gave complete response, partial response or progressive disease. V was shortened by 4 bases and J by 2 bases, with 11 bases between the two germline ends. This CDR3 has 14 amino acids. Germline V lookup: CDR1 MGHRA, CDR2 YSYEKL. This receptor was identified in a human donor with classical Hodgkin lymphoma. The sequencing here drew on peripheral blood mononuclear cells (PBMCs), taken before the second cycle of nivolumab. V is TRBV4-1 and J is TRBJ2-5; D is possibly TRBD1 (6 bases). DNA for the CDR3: TGCGCCAGCAGCCGGCGACAGGATCAAGAGACCCAGTACTTC. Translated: CASSRRQDQETQYF.